These 25 T cell receptor beta chains originate from one sample sequenced in a study of T cell repertoires in cytomegalovirus infection. Using its own MiXCR run on the reads, TCRdb lists one record per CDR3 protein. The table shows 550,000 to 850,000 distinct CDR3 sequences, with 33% occurring only once. No antigen is known for these receptors. The sequencing here drew on cultured PBMCs, taken from culture after CMV antigen stimulation. These receptors were obtained from a human donor in good health (CMV status not recorded). Some clones in this sample may be carry-over from other donors' samples.

The chain links TRBV4-1 to TRBJ1-2; D remains ambiguous. Germline lookup yields CDR1 MGHRA and CDR2 YSYEKL. Trimming left V 0 bases short and J 4 bases short, with 9 bases between. The CDR3 has 14 amino acids. CDR3 coding DNA: TGCGCCAGCAGCCAAGAAGAAACAGCCTATGGCTACACCTTC. Translated: CASSQEETAYGYTF.

A few counts support this clonotype. The rearrangement joins TRBV6-1 to TRBJ1-2; TRBD1 matches 9 bases. Germline CDR1 and CDR2: MNHNS and SASEGT. The CDR3 sequence is 15 residues long. J lost 8 bases, V lost 2 bases, and 9 bases had no gene match. The CDR3 here is CASSERDRVLGGYTF. Written as DNA, the CDR3 is TGTGCCAGCAGTGAACGGGACAGGGTTTTGGGCGGCTACACCTTC.

With regard to this clonotype: An end of the junction differs from the germline gene, which may be a read error. The J gene is TRBJ1-4, the V gene TRBV7-2, with D uncertain. Germline CDR1 reads SGHTA; CDR2 reads FQGNSA. The CDR3 totals 15 residues. The CDR3 is CSSSGFTTTNEKLFF. The CDR3 DNA reads as TGTTCCAGCAGCGGCTTCACCACAACTAATGAAAAACTGTTTTTT.

In this sample, this clonotype turned up many times. CDR3 DNA sequence: TGTGCCAGCAGCTTAAGGGTTCTGGAGACCCAGTACTTC. Translated: CASSLRVLETQYF. The J gene is TRBJ2-5, the V gene TRBV7-6; D gene ambiguous. V lost 2 bases and J 5 bases, leaving 9 bases between the germline ends. This CDR3 contains 13 residues. CDR1 is SGHVS and CDR2 is FNYEAQ in the germline V gene.

This clonotype was recorded a few times. The chain couples TRBV7-2 to TRBJ2-7; D unclear. The CDR3 sequence is 14 residues long. The V end lost 0 bases, the J end lost 3 bases, and 9 bases lay between the germline ends. The V gene's germline CDR1 is SGHTA and CDR2 FQGNSA. CDR3 loop: CASSLAEGRYEQYF. The CDR3 coding sequence is TGTGCCAGCAGCTTAGCCGAAGGTCGCTACGAGCAGTACTTC.

This clonotype was observed a few times. The J gene is TRBJ2-7, the V gene TRBV11-2, with no clear D. The V gene lost 5 bases and the J gene lost 2 bases, with 10 bases spanning the gap. CDR1 is SGHAT and CDR2 is FQNNGV in the germline V gene. The CDR3 length is 13 residues. The DNA of the CDR3 is TGTGCCAGCAGCCCAGACTGGGCCTACGAGCAGTACTTC. Protein: CASSPDWAYEQYF.

This clonotype came up a few times. This sequence joins TRBV5-1 and TRBJ2-5; D might be TRBD2 (5 bases). The CDR3 has 14 amino acids. CDR1 and CDR2 from the germline V gene are SGHRS and YFSETQ. Between the trimmed V and J ends, which lost 4 bases and 10 bases, there was a span of 20 bases. In DNA, the CDR3 is TGCGCCAGCAGCGCCGATCGGGGAGAATTGAACCAGTACTTC. This encodes CASSADRGELNQYF.

The chain couples TRBV6-1 to TRBJ2-3; unclear D gene. The CDR3 length is 13 residues. From germline, CDR1 is MNHNS and CDR2 SASEGT. V was cut by 3 bases and J by 6 bases, with 10 bases left in between. The CDR3 nucleotides read TGTGCCAGCAGTGACCACCTCGTGGATACGCAGTATTTT. It encodes CASSDHLVDTQYF.

This clonotype turned up a few times. The chain recombines TRBV24-1 with TRBJ2-2, with 7 bases matching TRBD1. CDR1 is KGHDR and CDR2 is SFDVKD in the germline V gene. The J segment lost 2 bases and the V segment lost 6 bases, leaving 5 bases of the junction unmatched. The CDR3 runs 15 residues. CDR3 in DNA: TGTGCCACCAGTTACAGGGGAGAAAACACCGGGGAGCTGTTTTTT. This encodes CATSYRGENTGELFF.

This clonotype was counted between two and nine times. The chain has TRBV12-3 or TRBV12-4 and TRBJ1-1; TRBD1 agrees at 10 bases. Unmatched junction bases numbered 6, after V lost 6 bases and J lost 11 bases. The CDR3 consists of 12 residues. The CDR3 region is CASSPRTGGAFF. The CDR3 bases are TGTGCCAGCAGCCCTAGGACAGGGGGGGCTTTCTTT.

J is TRBJ2-1 and V is TRBV6-6, with 8 bases aligning to TRBD2. Trimming took 7 bases from V and 10 from J; bases not matched to a gene: 6. The CDR3 runs to 12 residues. Germline lookup yields CDR1 MNHNY and CDR2 SVGAGI (reference sequence). DNA for the CDR3: TGTGCCAGCACTTTAGCGGGGTTGGAGCAGTTCTTC. Encoded protein: CASTLAGLEQFF.

This clonotype occurred a few times. The CDR3 bases are TGTGCCATCAGCGACACCGGGACTCGAGAGACCCAGTACTTC. This translates into CAISDTGTRETQYF. This sequence joins TRBV10-3 and TRBJ2-5, with D possibly TRBD2 on 6 matching bases. Trimming shortened V by 6 bases and J by 4 bases, and 15 bases separated the two germline ends. The V gene's germline CDR1 is ENHRY and CDR2 SYGVKD. The CDR3 runs to 14 residues.

The rearrangement joins TRBV27 to TRBJ2-7, with D perhaps given as TRBD1 or TRBD2 (5 bases each). Germline V gives CDR1 MNHEY, CDR2 SMNVEV (reference sequence). V lost 10 bases, J lost 5 bases, and 15 bases lay in between. This CDR3 has 12 residues. CDR3 sequence (DNA): TGTGCCACGGGACGGACTCTTGACGAGCAGTACTTC. Protein product: CATGRTLDEQYF.

The chain links TRBV19 to TRBJ1-5, with D perhaps matching TRBD1 (5 bases). The CDR3 totals 14 residues. The germline gives CDR1 LNHDA, CDR2 SQIVND (reference sequence). The germline V and J ends were trimmed by 8 bases and 6 bases, with 17 bases remaining between them. The CDR3 sequence is CASSFWGDVQPQHF. CDR3 coding DNA: TGTGCCAGTTCCTTTTGGGGGGATGTTCAGCCCCAGCATTTT.

The chain recombines TRBV6-5 with TRBJ1-1; tentatively, D is TRBD1 (6 bases). The germline V and J ends were trimmed by 2 bases and 7 bases, with 8 bases remaining between them. CDR1 and CDR2 (germline): MNHEY, SVGAGI. There are 12 residues in the CDR3. Written as DNA, the CDR3 is TGTGCCAGCAGTTACGGGGGCCTTGAAGCTTTCTTT. Translating it yields CASSYGGLEAFF.

This clonotype was detected a few times. J is TRBJ2-1 and V is TRBV12-3 or TRBV12-4; a weak D match, TRBD1 (6 bases). V shed 6 bases and J shed 5 bases, with 14 bases lying between them. The CDR3 is 14 amino acids. CDR3 loop: CASRPWDTNNEQFF. The DNA of the CDR3 is TGTGCCAGCAGACCATGGGACACGAACAATGAGCAGTTCTTC.

This clonotype was seen more than once but under ten times. The chain joins TRBV20-1 to TRBJ2-2, with 8 bases identical to TRBD1. This CDR3 has 16 amino acids. Germline CDR1 reads DFQATT; CDR2 reads SNEGSKA (reference sequence). V lost 1 base to trimming and J lost 3 bases; unmatched junction nucleotides: 7. The chain's CDR3 is CSARGSRGRYTGELFF. The CDR3, as DNA: TGCAGTGCTAGAGGTAGCAGGGGGCGATACACCGGGGAGCTGTTTTTT.

In its sample, this clonotype was seen many times. V gene TRBV7-2 combines with J gene TRBJ1-2; 8 positions match TRBD1. From germline, CDR1 is SGHTA and CDR2 FQGNSA. Trimming cost V 0 bases and J 3 bases; bases outside gene matches: 0. This CDR3 region has 14 residues. CDR3 in amino acids: CASSLAQGDYGYTF. For the CDR3, the DNA is TGTGCCAGCAGCTTAGCACAGGGGGACTATGGCTACACCTTC.

In its sample, this clonotype was seen many times. The chain has TRBV7-2 and TRBJ2-3; 11 positions agree with TRBD2. V lost 4 bases, J lost 1 base, and 7 bases stayed unmatched. The CDR3 spans 17 residues. The germline CDR1 and CDR2 sequences are SGHTA and FQGNSA. CDR3: CASSSTSGASGTDTQYF. The CDR3 DNA is TGTGCCAGCAGCTCGACTAGCGGGGCCTCTGGCACAGATACGCAGTATTTT.

This clonotype was counted a few times. The J gene is TRBJ1-1, the V gene TRBV7-2; possibly TRBD1 for D (6 bases). CDR1 and CDR2 from the germline V gene are SGHTA and FQGNSA. The CDR3 length is 14 residues. The ends were cut back, 5 bases at V and 1 base at J, with 11 bases in the middle. CDR3 amino acids: CASSAGTWNTEAFF. In DNA form, the CDR3 reads TGTGCCAGCAGCGCCGGGACATGGAACACTGAAGCTTTCTTT.

The chain employs TRBV11-2 and TRBJ2-3; D ambiguous. Germline V gene data show CDR1 as SGHAT and CDR2 as FQNNGV. The CDR3 totals 13 residues. The V end lost 5 bases, the J end lost 10 bases, and 16 bases lay between the germline ends. The CDR3 loop reads CASSATREYAQYF. The CDR3 DNA follows: TGTGCCAGCAGCGCTACAAGAGAGTACGCGCAGTATTTT.

The V gene is TRBV12-3 or TRBV12-4, the J gene TRBJ2-7; TRBD1 matches 7 bases. J was trimmed by 5 bases and V by 6 bases; bases with no gene match: 13. The CDR3 has 15 residues. The CDR3 DNA reads TGTGCCAGCAGCTTTCTGGACCGAGGGGGCCACGAGCAGTACTTC. Translating gives CASSFLDRGGHEQYF.

Many counts were recorded for this clonotype. The genes are TRBV7-8 and TRBJ1-1, with D possibly being TRBD1 (6 bases). Looked up from germline, CDR1 is SGHVS and CDR2 is FQNEAQ. Trimming pared 2 bases from V and 0 bases from J, leaving 19 bases between. The CDR3 totals 18 residues. The CDR3 nucleotides are TGTGCCAGCAGCTTATTTGTCGGGACACGGAGCGTGAACACTGAAGCTTTCTTT. This gives the protein CASSLFVGTRSVNTEAFF.

This clonotype was seen only a few times. This chain uses TRBV5-6 with TRBJ2-7; TRBD1 aligns across 8 bases. The CDR3 runs 16 residues. Unmatched junction bases numbered 10, after V lost 0 bases and J lost 5 bases. Germline CDR1 is SGHDT and CDR2 is YYEEEE. The CDR3 loop is CASSLASWQGAHEQYF. For the CDR3, the DNA is TGTGCCAGCAGCTTGGCCTCTTGGCAGGGGGCCCACGAGCAGTACTTC.

In DNA form, the CDR3 reads TGTGCCAGCAGCCCGAGTTGGGGAAGGTCTAATGAAAAACTGTTTTTT. This sequence encodes CASSPSWGRSNEKLFF. V usage is TRBV6-1 and J usage is TRBJ1-4; D is unclear. Per germline, CDR1 MNHNS and CDR2 SASEGT. Trimming shortened V by 6 bases and J by 3 bases, and 17 bases separated the two germline ends. The CDR3 runs to 16 residues.